This T cell receptor (beta chain) stems from a study of blood T cell repertoires in COVID-19. Study context: The study drew acute and convalescent COVID-19 samples from the United States, Italy and Spain. T cells, B-cell-depleted T cells, or PBMCs provided the cDNA or gDNA that served as material.

There are 13 residues in the CDR3. V lost 8 bases, J lost 4 bases, and 13 bases lay in between. The germline CDR1 and CDR2 sequences are SNHLY and FYNNEI. This clone is a singleton in its sample. Original methodology: By means of reference gene primer amplification, nucleated cell counts were estimated. Here immunoSEQ multiplex PCR was the method, and the copy in TCRdb shows in-frame clones only, minus some. V, J and clone size derive from that table, while D and trimming were established from the DNA sequence. The data contain under 300,000 clones, around 83% of them singletons. J is TRBJ2-3 and V is TRBV2; D call uncertain. The sequence was collected from a man aged 25 to 40 who had recovered from COVID-19. Source material: peripheral blood. The DNA for the CDR3 is TGTGCCAGCGCATTTTTTCAGGCAGATACGCAGTATTTT. Its protein product is CASAFFQADTQYF. Variable domain in full (rest from reference TRBV2 and TRBJ2-3): EPEVTQTPSHQVTQMGQEVILRCVPISNHLYFYWYRQILGQKVEFLVSFYNNEISEKSEIFDDQFSVERPDGSNFTLKIRSTKLEDSAMYFCASAFFQADTQYFGPGTRLTVL.